Described below is a single T cell receptor beta chain sequence and its context. Its specificity is not known. This sample was taken from a study of blood T cells in healthy people across ages. With a J-beta primer mix and a sample-barcoded 5' primer, a second PCR ran 7 to 11 cycles. In TCRdb, the 5' RACE reads were re-called with MiXCR into one record per CDR3 protein. Of about 1,400,000 distinct CDR3 sequences listed, approximately 59% are singletons. General study findings and limits: TCR beta diversity per million T cells fell roughly linearly with age.

The CDR3 extends over 16 amino acids. Germline loops: CDR1 SGHTA, CDR2 FQGNSA. Sequencing used blood. V gene TRBV7-2 combines with J gene TRBJ2-4; a weak D match, TRBD2 (6 bases). Near its end, the DNA agrees better with TRBJ2-5, so the J call may be wrong. This clonotype originated in a man aged 18 to 29 in good health. For the CDR3, the DNA is TGTGCCAGCAGCTTGGCCGGGACTTCGGGCAAAGAGACCCAGTACTTC. The encoded protein is CASSLAGTSGKETQYF.